The 17 T cell receptor beta chains given below trace back to one sample, sequenced in a study of identical twins. TCRdb re-called the 5' RACE reads through MiXCR, storing one row per CDR3 protein. The data hold 240,000 or so distinct CDR3 sequences, with 12% observed a single time. The same sample was also used in a study of yellow fever vaccine responses in identical twins.

The sequenced sample consisted of memory (CD45RO+) T cells sorted from blood. All receptors come from a young woman in good health.

This clonotype was detected ten times or more. The rearrangement links TRBV6-1 to TRBJ1-1; a weak D match, TRBD1 (5 bases). There are 15 residues in the CDR3. Germline V lookup: CDR1 MNHNS, CDR2 SASEGT. V was trimmed by 7 bases and J by 3 bases, leaving 18 bases between them. In DNA form, the CDR3 reads TGTGCCAGCACCCTCACAGGTACCCCCTACACTGAAGCTTTCTTT. Translated: CASTLTGTPYTEAFF.

The gene calls are TRBV5-1 and TRBJ2-1; no clear D gene. CDR3 size: 11 residues. Looked up from germline, CDR1 is SGHRS and CDR2 is YFSETQ. Trimming took off 3 bases at V and 13 bases at J, with 11 bases between the two ends. CDR3 sequence reads: CASSSGLAQFF. The CDR3 DNA sequence: TGCGCCAGCAGCTCCGGGCTGGCCCAGTTCTTC. Together with reference TRBV5-1 and TRBJ2-1, the CDR3 gives the full variable domain: KAGVTQTPRYLIKTRGQQVTLSCSPISGHRSVSWYQQTPGQGLQFLFEYFSETQRNKGNFPGRFSGRQFSNSRSEMNVSTLELGDSALYLCASSSGLAQFFGPGTRLTVL.

This clonotype was detected ten times or more. The chain uses TRBV18 and TRBJ1-5, with no clear D. The CDR3 runs 14 residues. CDR1 is KGHSH and CDR2 is LQKENI in the germline V gene. V lost 1 base to trimming and J lost 4 bases, with 8 bases between them. CDR3: CASSPRQLNQPQHF. Written as DNA, the CDR3 is TGTGCCAGCTCACCACGCCAGCTAAATCAGCCCCAGCATTTT. Based on the CDR3 plus reference TRBV18 and TRBJ1-5, the full variable domain is NAGVMQNPRHLVRRRGQEARLRCSPMKGHSHVYWYRQLPEEGLKFMVYLQKENIIDESGMPKERFSAEFPKEGPSILRIQQVVRGDSAAYFCASSPRQLNQPQHFGDGTRLSIL.

The rearrangement links TRBV7-9 to TRBJ1-1; D remains unclear. Trimming removed 5 bases from V and 11 bases from J, with 15 bases in between. Germline CDR1 reads SEHNR; CDR2 reads FQNEAQ (reference sequence). The length of the CDR3 is 12 residues. The CDR3 coding sequence is TGTGCCAGCAGCCGAGAGGCGACGAGGGCTTTCTTT. It translates to CASSREATRAFF.

This chain connects TRBV6-2 or TRBV6-3 to TRBJ2-3; maybe TRBD1 (5 bases). CDR1 is MNHEY and CDR2 is SVGEGT in the germline V gene. The CDR3 runs to 14 residues. V was shortened by 6 bases and J by 2 bases, with 12 bases between the two germline ends. The CDR3: CASSVKGDTDTQYF. The CDR3 DNA follows: TGTGCCAGCAGCGTAAAAGGGGACACAGATACGCAGTATTTT.

This clonotype occurred a few times. The V gene is TRBV12-3 or TRBV12-4, the J gene TRBJ2-7, with D perhaps given as TRBD1 or TRBD2 (5 bases each). The CDR3 runs to 12 residues. Trimming shortened V by 6 bases and J by 6 bases, and 12 bases separated the two germline ends. The CDR3 sequence is CASSDQGREQYF. The DNA for the CDR3 is TGTGCCAGCAGCGACCAGGGACGCGAGCAGTACTTC.

V and J are TRBV29-1 and TRBJ2-7; D is ambiguous. Germline CDR1 is SQVTM and CDR2 is ANQGSEA. This CDR3 spans 11 amino acids. V shed 5 bases and J shed 1 base, with 6 bases lying between them. The CDR3 reads CSVLKSYEQYF. Here the CDR3 DNA reads TGCAGCGTTCTGAAATCCTACGAGCAGTACTTC.

V usage is TRBV14 and J usage is TRBJ2-7; D remains unclear. The CDR3 is 12 amino acids. CDR1 is SGHDN and CDR2 is FVKESK in the germline V gene. V dropped 5 bases and J dropped 6 bases, with 11 bases sitting between them. For the CDR3, the DNA is TGTGCCAGCAGCGACCGGTGGGGCGAGCAGTACTTC. It specifies CASSDRWGEQYF.

This clonotype was detected only a few times. The chain joins TRBV11-2 to TRBJ2-3; 15 nucleotides align to TRBD2. From germline, CDR1 is SGHAT and CDR2 FQNNGV. Unmatched junction bases numbered 10, after V lost 6 bases and J lost 0 bases. The CDR3 loop spans 19 amino acids. The CDR3 protein is CASSSGLAGGITSTDTQYF. CDR3 nucleotides: TGTGCCAGCAGTTCAGGACTAGCGGGAGGGATTACTAGCACAGATACGCAGTATTTT.

The rearrangement joins TRBV4-3 to TRBJ2-1; possibly TRBD1 or TRBD2 for D (5 bases each). CDR1 and CDR2 (germline): LGHNA, YSLEER. The V gene lost 0 bases and the J gene lost 4 bases, with 13 bases spanning the gap. CDR3 length equals 16 residues. In DNA, the CDR3 is TGCGCCAGCAGCCAAGATGAGCTAGCAGGGTACAATGAGCAGTTCTTC. Translation gives CASSQDELAGYNEQFF.

In this sample, this clonotype turned up a few times. V is TRBV10-3 and J is TRBJ2-4; D is possibly TRBD1 or TRBD2 (6 bases each). The CDR3 totals 16 residues. V was clipped by 11 bases and J by 0 bases, with 20 bases between them. The germline V gene has CDR1 ENHRY and CDR2 SYGVKD. DNA of the CDR3: TGTGCCGACCGGGGGATGGACAGACTAGCCAAAAACATTCAGTACTTC. This encodes CADRGMDRLAKNIQYF.

This clonotype was found a few times. This sequence joins TRBV7-2 and TRBJ2-1, with D uncertain. V lost 4 bases, J lost 9 bases, and 13 bases lay in between. Looked up from germline, CDR1 is SGHTA and CDR2 is FQGNSA. The CDR3 has 13 residues. DNA for the CDR3: TGTGCCAGCAGCTCGCAGCAAGTTCTTGAGCAGTTCTTC. It is translated as CASSSQQVLEQFF. Based on the CDR3 plus reference TRBV7-2 and TRBJ2-1, the full variable domain is GAGVSQSPSNKVTEKGKDVELRCDPISGHTALYWYRQSLGQGLEFLIYFQGNSAPDKSGLPSDRFSAERTGGSVSTLTIQRTQQEDSAVYLCASSSQQVLEQFFGPGTRLTVL.

The V gene is TRBV5-1, the J gene TRBJ2-1; 9 bases match TRBD2. With 5 bases clipped from V and 7 bases from J, the junction kept 22 bases outside the gene matches. In germline, CDR1 is SGHRS, CDR2 YFSETQ. CDR3 length: 19 amino acids. The CDR3: CASRTLASGTGGSGNEQFF. CDR3 in DNA: TGCGCCAGCAGAACTCTGGCTAGCGGGACGGGCGGATCGGGGAATGAGCAGTTCTTC.

There are a few counts of this clonotype. The CDR3 nucleotides read TGCAGTGGTATTACGCAGGGACTTTCTGGCTACACCTTC. It translates to CSGITQGLSGYTF. This chain joins TRBV20-1 and TRBJ1-2, with D possibly TRBD1 on 5 matching bases. V was cut by 7 bases and J by 7 bases, with 19 bases left in between. The germline V gene has CDR1 DFQATT and CDR2 SNEGSKA (reference sequence). This CDR3 region has 13 residues.

This clonotype turned up a few times. The chain has TRBV6-1 and TRBJ2-5, with D perhaps matching TRBD2 (6 bases). The CDR3 is 15 amino acids. From germline, CDR1 is MNHNS and CDR2 SASEGT. Trimming stripped 6 bases from V and 2 bases from J, with 16 bases between. The CDR3 loop is CASRASGGRQETQYF. CDR3 bases: TGTGCCAGCAGGGCCAGCGGAGGGAGGCAAGAGACCCAGTACTTC.

V gene TRBV7-9 combines with J gene TRBJ2-5, with D hard to call. This CDR3 is built from 14 residues. CDR1 SEHNR and CDR2 FQNEAQ come from the germline V gene (reference sequence). V dropped 1 base and J dropped 1 base, with 7 bases sitting between them. The DNA for the CDR3 is TGTGCCAGCAGCTTAGGCGGACGCCAAGAGACCCAGTACTTC. Translated: CASSLGGRQETQYF.

This clonotype was picked up a small number of times. V gene TRBV28 combines with J gene TRBJ2-7, with 13 bases lining up with TRBD2. The length of the CDR3 is 17 residues. Unmatched junction bases numbered 12, after V lost 7 bases and J lost 3 bases. The V gene's germline CDR1 is MDHEN and CDR2 SYDVKM. The CDR3 DNA is TGTGCCAGCACCGGGACTAGCGGGGCCAAAAACCTCTACGAGCAGTACTTC. Residues: CASTGTSGAKNLYEQYF.